A single sample gave rise to the 5 T cell receptor beta chains below, sequenced in a study of T cell responses to AZD1222 COVID-19 vaccine. TCRdb's table, derived via immunoSEQ multiplex PCR, lists solely in-frame clones and lacks some. The sample has about 100,000 clones; more than 85% are singletons. This specimen consisted of peripheral blood, obtained on day 0 of AZD1222 vaccination. These receptor sequences come from an adult in good health.

The chain combines TRBV11-2 with TRBJ2-7; 9 bases are shared with TRBD1. This CDR3 region has 15 residues. V trimming: 5 bases; J trimming: 0 bases; junction bases outside the gene matches: 5. Germline-derived CDR1 and CDR2 are SGHAT and FQNNGV. The DNA for the CDR3 is TGTGCCAGCAGCCCCCTGGACAGGGGCTCCTACGAGCAGTACTTC. This codes for CASSPLDRGSYEQYF.

This clone was observed a handful of times. The J gene is TRBJ1-2, the V gene TRBV18, with 9 bases identical to TRBD1. Looked up from germline, CDR1 is KGHSH and CDR2 is LQKENI. This CDR3 region has 14 residues. J gave up 8 bases and V 3 bases, and 7 bases lay outside the gene matches. The CDR3, as DNA: TGTGCCAGCTCACCGAACCGGGACAGGGACGGCTACACCTTC. This codes for CASSPNRDRDGYTF.

The rearrangement uses TRBV19 and TRBJ1-5, with TRBD1 as a possible D gene (5 bases). Germline CDR1 reads LNHDA; CDR2 reads SQIVND (reference sequence). The CDR3 covers 13 residues. Trimming shortened V by 6 bases and J by 0 bases, and 6 bases separated the two germline ends. CDR3 in amino acids: CASSQGSNQPQHF. CDR3 in DNA: TGTGCCAGTAGCCAGGGTAGCAATCAGCCCCAGCATTTT.

The rearrangement uses TRBV5-1 and TRBJ1-3, with a tentative D call TRBD1 (5 bases). Germline V lookup: CDR1 SGHRS, CDR2 YFSETQ. V was trimmed by 3 bases and J by 0 bases, leaving 19 bases between them. CDR3 length equals 18 residues. Here the CDR3 DNA reads TGCGCCAGCAGCTCCGTGCCTAGCACGGGGACCTCTGGAAACACCATATATTTT. It specifies CASSSVPSTGTSGNTIYF.

V usage is TRBV10-3 and J usage is TRBJ1-2; maybe TRBD1 (5 bases). The CDR3 covers 12 residues. Trimming cost V 10 bases and J 5 bases, with 14 bases left between them. Germline V lookup: CDR1 ENHRY, CDR2 SYGVKD. CDR3 DNA sequence: TGTGCCACCACACAGGAGGAATATGGCTACACCTTC. Amino acids: CATTQEEYGYTF.